Below are 3 T cell receptor beta chains sequenced from a single sample in a study of Graves' ophthalmopathy and Graves' hyperthyroidism. The TCR beta CDR3 regions underwent amplification from RNA transcripts. The first-round RT-PCR employed HTBI primers together with the Qiagen OneStep RT-PCR kit. A multiplex PCR was then performed as the second round. TCRdb ran MiXCR on the multiplex PCR reads and lists one entry per CDR3 protein. The data contain 200,000 to 250,000 distinct CDR3 sequences, about 47% of them singletons. Sequencing used peripheral blood. These receptors were obtained from an adult man with Graves' ophthalmopathy.

The chain links TRBV24-1 to TRBJ2-7; D is uncertain. V lost 3 bases to trimming and J lost 3 bases, with 11 bases between them. CDR3 length equals 14 residues. Germline assignment: CDR1 KGHDR and CDR2 SFDVKD. The CDR3 here is CATSDPGPFYEQYF. The CDR3 coding sequence is TGTGCCACCAGTGATCCAGGACCGTTCTACGAGCAGTACTTC.

This clonotype has more than one count but fewer than ten. The chain combines TRBV12-3 or TRBV12-4 with TRBJ1-4; 7 nucleotides agree with TRBD1. Trimming cost V 3 bases and J 11 bases; bases outside gene matches: 3. This CDR3 region has 12 residues. CDR3 loop: CASSLSGGKLFF. CDR3 coding DNA: TGTGCCAGCAGTTTGTCAGGGGGGAAACTGTTTTTT.

This chain links TRBV10-2 with TRBJ2-7, with D perhaps matching TRBD2 (5 bases). The V and J ends lost 6 bases and 4 bases respectively, with 16 bases between them. There are 14 residues in the CDR3. Per the germline V gene, CDR1 is WSHSY and CDR2 is SAAADI. CDR3 in DNA: TGCGCCAGCAGAGGAGTGGAGGATGGGTACGAGCAGTACTTC. Amino acid sequence: CASRGVEDGYEQYF.